This record concerns one T cell receptor (beta chain) sequence. The data belong to a study of cytomegalovirus exposure and HLA in healthy donors. Across the whole study: Earlier, some 200 million T cells were analyzed, and around 100 million unique TCR beta sequences were found among them.

Both 60 Vbeta primers and 13 Jbeta primers went into the PCR. TCRdb keeps only in-frame clones here, not all; method: immunoSEQ multiplex PCR. This sample has around 190,000 clones; 65% to 85% occur once, and the top ten carry less than 3.5%. The specimen was PBMCs. The clonotype comes from a woman aged 30 to 39 in good health and CMV-seronegative.

The CDR3 is CASSSSTSLNEQFF. The CDR3 region has the DNA TGTGCCAGCAGTTCCAGTACCTCGCTCAATGAGCAGTTCTTC. The chain links TRBV7-8 to TRBJ2-1; D call uncertain. V lost 6 bases and J 6 bases, leaving 15 bases between the germline ends. Germline values: CDR1 SGHVS, CDR2 FQNEAQ. The CDR3 spans 14 residues.